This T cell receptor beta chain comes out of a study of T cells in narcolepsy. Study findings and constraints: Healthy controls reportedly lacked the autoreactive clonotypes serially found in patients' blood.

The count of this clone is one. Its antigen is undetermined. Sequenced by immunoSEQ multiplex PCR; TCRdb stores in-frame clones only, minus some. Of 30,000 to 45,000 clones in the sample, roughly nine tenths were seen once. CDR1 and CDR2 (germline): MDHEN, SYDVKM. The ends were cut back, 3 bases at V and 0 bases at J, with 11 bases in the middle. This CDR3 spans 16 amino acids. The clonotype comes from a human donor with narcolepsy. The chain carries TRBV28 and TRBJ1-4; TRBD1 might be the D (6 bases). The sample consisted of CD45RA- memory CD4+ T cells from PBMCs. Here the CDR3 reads CASSFGGAATNEKLFF. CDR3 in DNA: TGTGCCAGCAGTTTCGGGGGGGCAGCAACTAATGAAAAACTGTTTTTT. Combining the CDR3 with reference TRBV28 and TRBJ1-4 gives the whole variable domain DVKVTQSSRYLVKRTGEKVFLECVQDMDHENMFWYRQDPGLGLRLIYFSYDVKMKEKGDIPEGYSVSREKKERFSLILESASTNQTSMYLCASSFGGAATNEKLFFGSGTQLSVL.